This is a list of T cell receptor beta chains from one sample in a study of blood T cell repertoires in COVID-19. TCRdb's table, derived via immunoSEQ multiplex PCR, lists solely in-frame clones and lacks some. The sample consists of 200,000 or so clones, 70% to 90% of them appearing once. Sequenced material: peripheral blood. The receptors were sampled from a woman in her 70s with active or convalescent COVID-19. Each CDR3 is given with its conserved first and last residue.

v_call,cdr3_aa
TRBV11-3,CASSLGGGRGETQYF
TRBV7-3,CASKLAGGRGETQYF
TRBV5-1,CASSLDGVLDEQYF
TRBV7-9,CASSIDGLANNEQFF
TRBV3-1/TRBV3-2,CASSQDLKGRAFF
TRBV5-1,CASTPAGGDTQYF
TRBV5-1,CASSLSYNYGYTF
TRBV27,CASSGGNQPQHF
TRBV7-3,CASSPGTAFFDTQYF
TRBV14,CASKGPGVYTDTQYF
TRBV12-5,CASGLTGGVETQYF
TRBV9,CASSVDISYGYTF
TRBV19,CASSISDWGAPSSYNEQFF
TRBV19,CASSIGASGRETQYF
TRBV7-9,CASSPGQGRTDTQYF
TRBV7-9,CASSLATGTGDNQPQHF
TRBV20-1,CSASGGGTSRDNEQFF
TRBV9,CASSVRHEPSGGYTF
TRBV29-1,CSVETTGGREKLFF
TRBV7-7,CASSKGQTNTGELFF
TRBV2,CASSVQANQPQHF
TRBV28,CASIGVGGVETQYF
TRBV5-4,CASSLDRTGELFF
TRBV29-1,CSVATSLSQGSNTGELFF
TRBV11-2,CASSRTREAEAFF
TRBV15,CATSRGPDRVNEQFF
TRBV30,CAWSSGRLDNEQFF
TRBV2,CASSGGLAGTDTQYF
TRBV12-3/TRBV12-4,CASTWRRTGELFF
TRBV6-5,CATRPRLDAEQYF
TRBV6-5,CASSFRGGGSGAFF
TRBV11-2,CASSSAVADTQYF
TRBV6-1,CASSALSGTLGNEQFF
TRBV5-1,CASSLAGGRSTEAFF
TRBV19,CASSIASGGRYYNEQFF
TRBV7-8,CASSLSAYEQYF
TRBV2,CASRRQGINQPQHF
TRBV3-1/TRBV3-2,CASSHQGISYEQYF